Presented here are 13 T cell receptor beta chains from one specimen sequenced in a study of blood T cell repertoires in COVID-19 (dated by TCRdb to 2020 to 2022). Library prep was done by the immunoSEQ multiplex PCR assay. TCRdb re-hosts the immuneACCESS table, in-frame sequences only. Its copies lack some clones; in the studies checked, an unresolved V gene accounts for under half of them, and the cause for the rest is not known. This sample is represented by 140,000 or so clones; approximately 87% of them were singletons. Approximately 11% of the sample lies in the top ten. Source material: PBMCs or T cells enriched from blood (not recorded which). The receptors derive from a man aged 60 to 75 who had recovered from COVID-19.

The gene calls are TRBV19 and TRBJ1-2; weak D call: TRBD1 (5 bases). The CDR3 covers 19 residues. V was clipped by 0 bases and J by 1 base, with 21 bases between them. Germline V gives CDR1 LNHDA, CDR2 SQIVND (reference sequence). The CDR3 is CASSIDPKRLAGLNYGYTF. For the CDR3, the DNA is TGTGCCAGTAGTATAGATCCGAAACGCCTGGCAGGGCTTAACTATGGCTACACCTTC.

The rearrangement uses TRBV5-1 and TRBJ1-1; 7 bases match TRBD1. Germline V lookup: CDR1 SGHRS, CDR2 YFSETQ. This CDR3 region has 14 residues. V dropped 2 bases and J dropped 5; count of bases not matched to a gene: 6. The CDR3 is CASSLEDRSTEAFF. The CDR3, as DNA: TGCGCCAGCAGCTTAGAGGACAGGAGTACTGAAGCTTTCTTT.

V gene TRBV5-1 combines with J gene TRBJ1-1, with a tentative D call TRBD1 (6 bases). With 4 bases removed from V and 4 bases from J, the gap between germline ends came to 20 bases. The CDR3 covers 16 residues. CDR1 and CDR2 (germline): SGHRS, YFSETQ. CDR3 residues: CASSRGQQELSTEAFF. CDR3 DNA sequence: TGCGCCAGCAGCCGTGGACAGCAGGAACTGAGCACTGAAGCTTTCTTT. The full variable domain, its missing parts supplied by reference TRBV5-1 and TRBJ1-1, is KAGVTQTPRYLIKTRGQQVTLSCSPISGHRSVSWYQQTPGQGLQFLFEYFSETQRNKGNFPGRFSGRQFSNSRSEMNVSTLELGDSALYLCASSRGQQELSTEAFFGQGTRLTVV.

A few counts support this clone. The chain is built from TRBV11-1 and TRBJ2-2, with D perhaps matching TRBD1 (6 bases). V lost 1 base, J lost 7 bases, and 10 bases lay in between. Looked up from germline, CDR1 is SGHAT and CDR2 is FQDESV (reference sequence). The CDR3 contains 14 residues. In nucleotides, the CDR3 is TGTGCCAGCAGCTTAGTGAGGGGGAACGGGGAGCTGTTTTTT. It translates to CASSLVRGNGELFF.

The V call is TRBV5-1, the J call TRBJ2-7; TRBD1 aligns across 8 bases. Looked up from germline, CDR1 is SGHRS and CDR2 is YFSETQ. V dropped 1 base and J dropped 3; count of bases not matched to a gene: 3. CDR3 length: 14 amino acids. The CDR3 region has the DNA TGCGCCAGCAGCTTGTCCGGACAGGGCTACGAGCAGTACTTC. This gives the protein CASSLSGQGYEQYF.

V usage is TRBV10-3 and J usage is TRBJ1-5, with TRBD1 matching over 9 bases. Looked up from germline, CDR1 is ENHRY and CDR2 is SYGVKD. This CDR3 spans 16 amino acids. The V gene end was trimmed by 0 bases and the J gene end by 7 bases; junction bases not matched to a gene: 7. CDR3 DNA: TGTGCCATCAGTGAGTCGAACAGGGGGCTGAGACAGCCCCAGCATTTT. Protein sequence: CAISESNRGLRQPQHF.

V and J are TRBV2 and TRBJ1-6; no clear D gene. CDR3 length equals 17 residues. Germline V gene data show CDR1 as SNHLY and CDR2 as FYNNEI. Trimming shortened V by 0 bases and J by 1 base, and 10 bases separated the two germline ends. DNA for the CDR3: TGTGCCAGCAGTGAAGCGCGGAGTAGGTCCTATAATTCACCCCTCCACTTT. Translation: CASSEARSRSYNSPLHF. Full variable domain (missing parts from reference TRBV2 and TRBJ1-6): EPEVTQTPSHQVTQMGQEVILRCVPISNHLYFYWYRQILGQKVEFLVSFYNNEISEKSEIFDDQFSVERPDGSNFTLKIRSTKLEDSAMYFCASSEARSRSYNSPLHFGNGTRLTVT.

The rearrangement joins TRBV2 to TRBJ1-1, with D unclear. CDR1 SNHLY and CDR2 FYNNEI come from the germline V gene. The CDR3 totals 11 residues. Trimming shortened V by 7 bases and J by 6 bases, and 9 bases separated the two germline ends. DNA for the CDR3: TGTGCCAGCATGCAGAGGTCTGAAGCTTTCTTT. Its protein is CASMQRSEAFF. The complete variable domain, with remaining parts taken from reference TRBV2 and TRBJ1-1, reads EPEVTQTPSHQVTQMGQEVILRCVPISNHLYFYWYRQILGQKVEFLVSFYNNEISEKSEIFDDQFSVERPDGSNFTLKIRSTKLEDSAMYFCASMQRSEAFFGQGTRLTVV.

This rearrangement joins TRBV9 to TRBJ2-2; no reliable D call. Deletions cut 4 bases from V and 6 bases from J, with 4 bases between. The CDR3 length is 11 residues. The V gene's germline CDR1 is SGDLS and CDR2 YYNGEE. The CDR3 nucleotides are TGTGCCAGCAGCACAGCCGGGGAGCTGTTTTTT. This encodes CASSTAGELFF.

V and J are TRBV2 and TRBJ1-5, with D perhaps TRBD1 (5 bases). The CDR3 loop spans 12 amino acids. Between the trimmed V and J ends, which lost 6 bases and 7 bases, there was a span of 10 bases. Germline CDR1 is SNHLY and CDR2 is FYNNEI. CDR3 amino acids: CASSGHGQPQHF. The CDR3 DNA follows: TGTGCCAGCAGCGGACATGGACAGCCCCAGCATTTT.

The chain couples TRBV27 to TRBJ1-5; D remains unclear. This CDR3 has 13 amino acids. The ends were cut back, 5 bases at V and 6 bases at J, with 11 bases in the middle. Germline V lookup: CDR1 MNHEY, CDR2 SMNVEV (reference sequence). The CDR3 here is CASSATGFQPQHF. CDR3 nucleotide sequence: TGTGCCAGCAGTGCCACCGGGTTTCAGCCCCAGCATTTT.

The chain recombines TRBV12-3 or TRBV12-4 with TRBJ2-7; D remains ambiguous. This CDR3 spans 13 amino acids. Trimming shortened V by 5 bases and J by 2 bases, and 10 bases separated the two germline ends. The CDR3 bases are TGTGCCAGCAGTGGAAGTACAGCCTACGAGCAGTACTTC. Translation gives CASSGSTAYEQYF.

CDR3: CASSLSVGRRQPQHF. CDR3 bases: TGTGCCAGCAGTTTATCGGTTGGTAGGAGGCAGCCCCAGCATTTT. This sequence joins TRBV27 and TRBJ1-5; D gene unclear. The germline CDR1 and CDR2 sequences are MNHEY and SMNVEV (reference sequence). V was cut by 0 bases and J by 7 bases, with 13 bases left in between. The CDR3 length is 15 residues.